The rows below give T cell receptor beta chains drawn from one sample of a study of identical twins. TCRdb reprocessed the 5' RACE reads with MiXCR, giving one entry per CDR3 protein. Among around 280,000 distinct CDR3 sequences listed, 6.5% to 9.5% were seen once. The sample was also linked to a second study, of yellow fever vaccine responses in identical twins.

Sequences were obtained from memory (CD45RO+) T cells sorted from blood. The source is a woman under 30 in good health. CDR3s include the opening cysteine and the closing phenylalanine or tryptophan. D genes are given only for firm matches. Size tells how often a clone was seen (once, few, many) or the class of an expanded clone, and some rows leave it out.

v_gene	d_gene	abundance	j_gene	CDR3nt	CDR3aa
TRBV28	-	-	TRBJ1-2	TGTGCCAGCAGTTTAGTCCGGGAGGGTTGGGGCTACACCTTC	CASSLVREGWGYTF
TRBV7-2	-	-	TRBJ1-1	TGTGCCAGCGGCTTAACAGGCTCCGGCACTGAAGCTTTCTTT	CASGLTGSGTEAFF
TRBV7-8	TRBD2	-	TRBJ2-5	TGTGCCAGCAGCGCACATAGCGGGGGGGGGGAGACCCAGTACTTC	CASSAHSGGGETQYF
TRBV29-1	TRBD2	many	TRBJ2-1	TGCAGCGGGAAAGCGGGAGGGCCATCCAATGAGCAGTTCTTC	CSGKAGGPSNEQFF
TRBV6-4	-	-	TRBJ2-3	TGTGCCAGCAGTGACTCGGGGAGCGGGACAGATACGCAGTATTTT	CASSDSGSGTDTQYF
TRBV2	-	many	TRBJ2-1	TGTGCCAGCCGGACTCAAGCTCGGAATGAGCAGTTCTTC	CASRTQARNEQFF
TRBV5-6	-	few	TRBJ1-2	TGTGCCAGCAGCTTGGGGCAGGATGGCTACACCTTC	CASSLGQDGYTF
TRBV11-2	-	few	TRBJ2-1	TGTGCCAGCAGCTTTACGAGGATAGTCGGCAATGAGCAGTTCTTC	CASSFTRIVGNEQFF
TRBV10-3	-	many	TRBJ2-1	TGTGCCATCAGTGGAAATAATGAGCAGTTCTTC	CAISGNNEQFF
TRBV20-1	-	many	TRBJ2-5	TGCAGTGCTGGACACGGCCAAGAGACCCAGTACTTC	CSAGHGQETQYF
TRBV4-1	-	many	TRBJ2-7	TGCGCCAGCAGCCAAGGCCCCGGGCGGTACTTTGGTGAGCAGTACTTC	CASSQGPGRYFGEQYF
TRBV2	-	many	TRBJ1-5	TGTGCCAGCAGTGGCGGAAAGGGAGGACAGCCCCAGCATTTT	CASSGGKGGQPQHF
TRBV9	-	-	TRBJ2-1	TGTGCCAGCAGCGTCGGGACTTCAACAAACAATGAGCAGTTCTTC	CASSVGTSTNNEQFF
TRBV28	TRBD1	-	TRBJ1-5	TGTGCCATCCAGGGGGCGGATCAGCCCCAGCATTTT	CAIQGADQPQHF
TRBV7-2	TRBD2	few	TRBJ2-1	TGTGCCAGCAGCTTGACTAGCGGGAGGGCCGATGAGCAGTTCTTC	CASSLTSGRADEQFF
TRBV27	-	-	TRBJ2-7	TGTGCCAGCAGTCCCTTCCTGGTCGGGCAGGGTAGACACGAGCAGTACTTC	CASSPFLVGQGRHEQYF
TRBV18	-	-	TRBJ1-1	TGTGCCAGCTCACCACCGGATTGGGCGCGGGGCACTGAAGCTTTCTTT	CASSPPDWARGTEAFF
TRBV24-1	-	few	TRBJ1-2	TGTGCCACCAGGGCAACCACTAACTATGGCTACACCTTC	CATRATTNYGYTF
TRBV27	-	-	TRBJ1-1	TGTGCCAGCAGTTTATCCCCCAGAACAGGGTGGGGGCACCCAAACACTGAAGCTTTCTTT	CASSLSPRTGWGHPNTEAFF
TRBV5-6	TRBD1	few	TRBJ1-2	TGTGCCAGCAGCTGGGAGGGACAGGGGGGCCTATATGGCTACACCTTC	CASSWEGQGGLYGYTF
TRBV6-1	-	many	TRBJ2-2	TGTGCCAGCAGTGAAGGTCACACGGAAACCGGGGAGCTGTTTTTT	CASSEGHTETGELFF
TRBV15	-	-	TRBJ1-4	TGTGCCACCAGCAGACCAGGGTCTAATGAAAAACTGTTTTTT	CATSRPGSNEKLFF
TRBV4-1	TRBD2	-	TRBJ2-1	TGCGCCAGCAGCACGTCCCCCCTAGCGGGTCCCCACAATGAGCAGTTCTTC	CASSTSPLAGPHNEQFF
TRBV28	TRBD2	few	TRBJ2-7	TGTGCCAGCAGTTTCGGACTAGCTGGTGGGTACGAGCAGTACTTC	CASSFGLAGGYEQYF
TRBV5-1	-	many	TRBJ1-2	TGCGCCAGCAGCCCAGGATCAGGCTATGGCTACACCTTC	CASSPGSGYGYTF
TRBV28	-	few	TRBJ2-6	TGTGCCAGCAGTATAGCCCACCTGGCGGGGCCCAGACCCCTCTCTGGGGCCAACGTCCTGACTTTC	CASSIAHLAGPRPLSGANVLTF
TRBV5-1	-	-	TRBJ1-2	TGCGCCAGCAGCTCGGAGGGAGACTATGGCTACACCTTC	CASSSEGDYGYTF
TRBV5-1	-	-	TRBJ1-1	TGCGCCAGCAAATTCATTGGGGGAGGGAACACTGAAGCTTTCTTT	CASKFIGGGNTEAFF
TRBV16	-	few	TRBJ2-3	TGTGCCAGCAGCCAATCGCGGGGCGCAGGTTCAAGCTTCACAGATACGCAGTATTTT	CASSQSRGAGSSFTDTQYF
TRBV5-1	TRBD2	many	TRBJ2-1	TGCGCCAGCAAGCCGCCGACCGGGACTAGCGACAATGAGCAGTTCTTC	CASKPPTGTSDNEQFF
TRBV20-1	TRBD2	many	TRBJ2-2	TGCAGTGCTACAACCGGGACTAGCGACACCGGGGAGCTGTTTTTT	CSATTGTSDTGELFF
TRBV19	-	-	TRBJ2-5	TGTGCCAGGGACCCTATAGGAGGCGACGAGACCCAGTACTTC	CARDPIGGDETQYF
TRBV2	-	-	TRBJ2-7	TGTGCCAGCAGTGAAGCGAGTAGCAGGTCCTACGAGCAGTACTTC	CASSEASSRSYEQYF